This T cell receptor (beta chain) was sequenced during a study of identical twins. Study observations and caveats: Researchers reported excess low generation probability among twin-shared out-of-frame alpha sequences. Fewer insertions were carried by abundant cord blood beta clonotypes, but none was seen in memory repertoires. Conclusions came from cross-sectional statistical analysis, not from following the same donors.

There are many counts of this clonotype. Its specificity is not known. Each CDR3 protein is one row after TCRdb ran MiXCR on the 5' RACE reads. The sample lists around 240,000 distinct CDR3 sequences, around 7% occurring once. Trimming at V came to 5 bases and at J to 6 bases, leaving 12 bases not matched to a gene. CDR3 size: 16 residues. The germline gives CDR1 MNHNS, CDR2 SASEGT. The sample also formed part of further work on yellow fever vaccine responses in identical twins.

The J gene is TRBJ1-2, the V gene TRBV6-1; 10 bases map to TRBD1. The source of this sequence is a young woman in good health. Material: memory (CD45RO+) T cells sorted from blood. This CDR3 is CASSRVTGGGRDGYTF. In DNA form, the CDR3 reads TGTGCCAGCAGTCGCGTGACAGGGGGCGGACGCGATGGCTACACCTTC.